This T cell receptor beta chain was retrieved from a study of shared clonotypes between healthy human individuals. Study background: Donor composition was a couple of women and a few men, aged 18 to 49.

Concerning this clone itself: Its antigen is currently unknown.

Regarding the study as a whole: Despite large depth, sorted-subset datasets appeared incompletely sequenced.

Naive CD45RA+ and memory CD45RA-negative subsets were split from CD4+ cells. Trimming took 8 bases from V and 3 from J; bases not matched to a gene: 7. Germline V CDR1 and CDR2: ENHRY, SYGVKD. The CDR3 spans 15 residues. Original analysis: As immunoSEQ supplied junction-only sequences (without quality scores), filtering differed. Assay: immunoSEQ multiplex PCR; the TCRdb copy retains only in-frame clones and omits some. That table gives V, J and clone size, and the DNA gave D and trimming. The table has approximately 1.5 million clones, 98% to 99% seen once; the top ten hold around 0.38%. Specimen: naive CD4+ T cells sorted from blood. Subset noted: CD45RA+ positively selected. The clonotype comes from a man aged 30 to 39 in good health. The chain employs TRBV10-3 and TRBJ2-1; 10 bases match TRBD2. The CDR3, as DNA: TGTGCCATCGGCGGAAGGACTAGCGGCTACAATGAGCAGTTCTTC. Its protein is CAIGGRTSGYNEQFF.